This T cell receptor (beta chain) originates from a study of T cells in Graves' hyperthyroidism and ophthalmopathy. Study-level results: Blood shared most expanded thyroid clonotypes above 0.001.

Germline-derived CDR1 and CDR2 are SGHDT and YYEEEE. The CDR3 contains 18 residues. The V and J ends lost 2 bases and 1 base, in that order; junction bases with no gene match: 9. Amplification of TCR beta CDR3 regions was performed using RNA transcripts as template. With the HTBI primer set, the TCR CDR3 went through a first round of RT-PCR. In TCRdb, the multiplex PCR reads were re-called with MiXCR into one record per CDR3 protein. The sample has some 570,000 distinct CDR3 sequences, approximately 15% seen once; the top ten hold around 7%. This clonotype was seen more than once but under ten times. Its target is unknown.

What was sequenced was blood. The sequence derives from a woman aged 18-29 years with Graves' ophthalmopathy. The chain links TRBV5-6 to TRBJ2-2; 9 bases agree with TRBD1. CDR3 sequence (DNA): TGTGCCAGCAGCTTTTATGGGACAGGGAACGGGAACACCGGGGAGCTGTTTTTT. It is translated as CASSFYGTGNGNTGELFF.